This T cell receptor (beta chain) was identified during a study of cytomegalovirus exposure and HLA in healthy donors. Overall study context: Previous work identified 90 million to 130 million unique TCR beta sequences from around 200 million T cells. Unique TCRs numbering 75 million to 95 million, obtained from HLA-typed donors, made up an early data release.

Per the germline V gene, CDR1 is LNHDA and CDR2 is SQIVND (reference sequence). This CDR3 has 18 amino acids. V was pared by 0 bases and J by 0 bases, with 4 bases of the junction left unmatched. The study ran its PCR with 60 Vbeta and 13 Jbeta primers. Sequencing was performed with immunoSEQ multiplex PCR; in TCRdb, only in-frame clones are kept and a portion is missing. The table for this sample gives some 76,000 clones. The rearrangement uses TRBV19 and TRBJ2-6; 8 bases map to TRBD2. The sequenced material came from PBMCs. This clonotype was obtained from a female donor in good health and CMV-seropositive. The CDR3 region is CASSIDTGGFSGANVLTF. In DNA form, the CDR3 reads TGTGCCAGTAGTATAGACACGGGGGGGTTCTCTGGGGCCAACGTCCTGACTTTC.